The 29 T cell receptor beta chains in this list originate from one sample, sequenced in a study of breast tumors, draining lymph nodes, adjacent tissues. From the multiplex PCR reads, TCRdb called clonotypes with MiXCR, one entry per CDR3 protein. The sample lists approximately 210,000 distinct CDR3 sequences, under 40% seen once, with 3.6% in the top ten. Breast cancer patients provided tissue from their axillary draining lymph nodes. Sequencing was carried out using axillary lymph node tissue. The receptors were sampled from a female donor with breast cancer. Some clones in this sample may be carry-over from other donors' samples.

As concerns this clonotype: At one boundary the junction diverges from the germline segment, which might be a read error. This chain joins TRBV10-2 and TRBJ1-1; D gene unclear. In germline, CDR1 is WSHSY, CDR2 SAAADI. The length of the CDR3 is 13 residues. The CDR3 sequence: CASSDADNTEASF. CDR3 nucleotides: TGCGCCAGCAGTGATGCGGATAACACTGAAGCTTCCTTT.

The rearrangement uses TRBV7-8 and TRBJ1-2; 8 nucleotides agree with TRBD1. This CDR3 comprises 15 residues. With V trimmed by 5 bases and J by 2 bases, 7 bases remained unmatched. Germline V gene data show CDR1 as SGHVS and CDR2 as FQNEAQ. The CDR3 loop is CASSPRTGTNYGYTF. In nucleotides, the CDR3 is TGTGCCAGCAGCCCGAGGACAGGGACGAACTATGGCTACACCTTC.

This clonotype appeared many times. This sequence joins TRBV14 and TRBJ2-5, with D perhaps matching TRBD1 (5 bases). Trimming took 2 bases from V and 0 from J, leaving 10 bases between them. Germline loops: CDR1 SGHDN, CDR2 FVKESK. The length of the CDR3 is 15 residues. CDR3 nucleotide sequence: TGTGCCAGCAGCCAATTTCAGGGATACCAAGAGACCCAGTACTTC. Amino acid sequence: CASSQFQGYQETQYF.

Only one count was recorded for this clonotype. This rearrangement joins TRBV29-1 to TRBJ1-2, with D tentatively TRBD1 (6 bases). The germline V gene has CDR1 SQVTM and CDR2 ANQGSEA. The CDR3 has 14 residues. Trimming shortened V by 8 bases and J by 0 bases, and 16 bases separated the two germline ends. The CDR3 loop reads CSQDGGQTNYGYTF. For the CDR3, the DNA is TGCAGCCAAGATGGGGGCCAGACTAACTATGGCTACACCTTC.

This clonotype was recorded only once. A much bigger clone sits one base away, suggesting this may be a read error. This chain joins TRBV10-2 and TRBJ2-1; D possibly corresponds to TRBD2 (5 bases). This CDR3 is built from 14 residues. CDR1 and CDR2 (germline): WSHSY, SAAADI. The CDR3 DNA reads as TGCGCCAGCACGGGCCCAGGAGACTACAATGAGCAGTTGTTC. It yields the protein CASTGPGDYNEQLF.

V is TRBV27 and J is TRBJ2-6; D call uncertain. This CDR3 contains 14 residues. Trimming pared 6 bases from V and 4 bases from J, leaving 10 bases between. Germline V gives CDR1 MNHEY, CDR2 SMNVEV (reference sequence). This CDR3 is CASSPHSGANVLTF. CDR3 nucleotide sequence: TGTGCCAGCAGCCCGCATAGCGGGGCCAACGTCCTGACTTTC.

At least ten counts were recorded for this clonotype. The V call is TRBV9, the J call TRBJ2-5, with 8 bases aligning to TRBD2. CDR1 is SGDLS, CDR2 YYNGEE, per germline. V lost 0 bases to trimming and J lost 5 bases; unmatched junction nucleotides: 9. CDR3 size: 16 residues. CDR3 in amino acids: CASSVAAGAGRETQYF. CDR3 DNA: TGTGCCAGCAGCGTAGCAGCGGGGGCCGGCCGGGAGACCCAGTACTTC.

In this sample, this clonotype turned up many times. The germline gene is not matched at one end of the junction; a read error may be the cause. The CDR3 sequence is CASSLERDSTYNEQFF. The CDR3 coding sequence is TGTGCTAGCAGCTTAGAACGGGATTCAACCTACAATGAGCAGTTCTTC. This chain links TRBV7-7 with TRBJ2-1; D possibly corresponds to TRBD2 (5 bases). Germline assignment: CDR1 SSHAT and CDR2 FNYEAQ (reference sequence). The CDR3 has 16 amino acids.

DNA for the CDR3: TGTGCCAGCGGACTTCCCGCTCGCTCCTACGAGCAGTACTTC. It is translated as CASGLPARSYEQYF. The chain carries TRBV6-6 and TRBJ2-7; weak D call: TRBD2 (5 bases). Germline lookup yields CDR1 MNHNY and CDR2 SVGAGI (reference sequence). The CDR3 runs 14 residues. V gave up 8 bases and J gave up 0 bases, with 14 bases separating them.

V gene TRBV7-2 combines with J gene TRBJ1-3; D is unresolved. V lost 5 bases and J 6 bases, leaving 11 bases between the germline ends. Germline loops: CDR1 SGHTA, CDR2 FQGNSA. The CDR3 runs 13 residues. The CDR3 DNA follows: TGTGCCAGCAGCCCACGACTAGTAAACACCATATATTTT. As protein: CASSPRLVNTIYF.

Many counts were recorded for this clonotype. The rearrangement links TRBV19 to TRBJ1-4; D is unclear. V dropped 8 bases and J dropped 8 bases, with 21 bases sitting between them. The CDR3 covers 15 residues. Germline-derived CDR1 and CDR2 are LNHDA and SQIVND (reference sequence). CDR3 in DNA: TGTGCCAGTCAAGACCCGGGCGGAAGAGGGGAAAAACTGTTTTTT. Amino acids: CASQDPGGRGEKLFF.

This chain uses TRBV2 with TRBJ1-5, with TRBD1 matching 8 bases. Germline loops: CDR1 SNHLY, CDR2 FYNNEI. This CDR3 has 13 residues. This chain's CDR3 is CARAQGGNQPQHF. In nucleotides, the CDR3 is TGTGCTAGAGCACAGGGGGGCAATCAGCCCCAGCATTTT.

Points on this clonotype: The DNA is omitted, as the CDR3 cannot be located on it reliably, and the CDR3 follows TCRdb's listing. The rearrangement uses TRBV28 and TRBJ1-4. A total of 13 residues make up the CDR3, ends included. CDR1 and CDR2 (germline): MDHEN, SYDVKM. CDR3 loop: CASSTSVTEKLFF.

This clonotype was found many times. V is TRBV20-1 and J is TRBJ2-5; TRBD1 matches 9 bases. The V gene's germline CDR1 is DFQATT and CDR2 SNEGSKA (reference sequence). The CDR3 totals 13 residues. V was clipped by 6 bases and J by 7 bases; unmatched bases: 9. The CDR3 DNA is TGCAGTGCCCTCGGGACAGGGCAATGGACCCAGTACTTC. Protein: CSALGTGQWTQYF.

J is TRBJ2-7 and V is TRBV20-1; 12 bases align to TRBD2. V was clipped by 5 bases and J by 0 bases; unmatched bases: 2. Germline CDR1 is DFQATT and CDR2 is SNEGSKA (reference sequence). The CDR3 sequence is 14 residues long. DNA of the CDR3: TGCAGTGCTCTGACTAGCGGGAGCTCCTACGAGCAGTACTTC. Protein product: CSALTSGSSYEQYF.

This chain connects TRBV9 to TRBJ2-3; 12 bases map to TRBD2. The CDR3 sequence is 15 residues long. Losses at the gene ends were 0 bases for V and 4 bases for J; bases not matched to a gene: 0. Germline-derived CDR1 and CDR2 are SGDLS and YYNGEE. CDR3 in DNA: TGTGCCAGCAGCGTAGGGACTAGCGGGGCAGATACGCAGTATTTT. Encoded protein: CASSVGTSGADTQYF.

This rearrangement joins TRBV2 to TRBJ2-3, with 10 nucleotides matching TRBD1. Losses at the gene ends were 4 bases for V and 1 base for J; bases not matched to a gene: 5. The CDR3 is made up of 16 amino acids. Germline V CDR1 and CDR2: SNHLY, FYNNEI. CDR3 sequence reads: CASSVQTGGGTDTQYF. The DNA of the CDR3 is TGTGCCAGCAGTGTCCAGACAGGGGGCGGCACAGATACGCAGTATTTT.

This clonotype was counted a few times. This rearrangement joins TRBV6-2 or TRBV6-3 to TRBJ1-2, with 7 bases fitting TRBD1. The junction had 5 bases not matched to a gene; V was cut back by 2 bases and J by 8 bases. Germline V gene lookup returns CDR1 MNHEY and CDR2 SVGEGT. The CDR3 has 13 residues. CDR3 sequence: CASSYTGADGYTF. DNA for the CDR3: TGTGCCAGCAGTTACACAGGGGCGGACGGCTACACCTTC.

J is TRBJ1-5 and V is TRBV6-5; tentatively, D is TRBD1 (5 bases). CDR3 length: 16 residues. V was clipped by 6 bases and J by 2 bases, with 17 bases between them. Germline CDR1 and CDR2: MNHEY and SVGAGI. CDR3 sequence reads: CASRRFPGTGNQPQHF. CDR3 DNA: TGTGCCAGCAGAAGATTCCCTGGGACGGGCAATCAGCCCCAGCATTTT.

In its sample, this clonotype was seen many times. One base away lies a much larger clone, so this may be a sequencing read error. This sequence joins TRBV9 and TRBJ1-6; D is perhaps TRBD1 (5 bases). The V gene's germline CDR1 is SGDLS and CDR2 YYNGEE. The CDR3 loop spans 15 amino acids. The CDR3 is CASSVGTGHNSPPHF. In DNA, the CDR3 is TGTGCCAGCAGCGTAGGAACAGGACATAATTCACCCCCCCACTTT.

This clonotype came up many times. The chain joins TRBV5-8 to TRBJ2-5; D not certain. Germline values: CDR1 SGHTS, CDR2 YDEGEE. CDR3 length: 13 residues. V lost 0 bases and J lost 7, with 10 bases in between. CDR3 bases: TGTGCCAGCAGCTTGGGGCGGATCGGGACCCAGTACTTC. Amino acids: CASSLGRIGTQYF.

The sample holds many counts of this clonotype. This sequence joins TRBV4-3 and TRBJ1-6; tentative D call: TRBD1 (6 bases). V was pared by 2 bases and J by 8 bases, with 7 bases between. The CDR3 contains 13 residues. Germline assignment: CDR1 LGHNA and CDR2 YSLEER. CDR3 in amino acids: CASSQSGDSPLHF. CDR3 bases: TGCGCCAGCAGCCAATCAGGGGATTCACCCCTCCACTTT.

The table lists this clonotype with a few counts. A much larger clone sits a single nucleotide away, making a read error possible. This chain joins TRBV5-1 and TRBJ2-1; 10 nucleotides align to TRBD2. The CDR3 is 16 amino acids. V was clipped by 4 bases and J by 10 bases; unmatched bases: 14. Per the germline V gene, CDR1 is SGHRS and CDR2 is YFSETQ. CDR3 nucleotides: TGCGCCAGCAGCCCACTGGCTAGCGGGAGCGCCGGAGAGCAGTTCTTC. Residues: CASSPLASGSAGEQFF.

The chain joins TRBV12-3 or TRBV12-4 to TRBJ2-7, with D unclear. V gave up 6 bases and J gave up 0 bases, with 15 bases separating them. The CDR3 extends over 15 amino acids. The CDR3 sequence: CASSPGAGLSYEQYF. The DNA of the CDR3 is TGTGCCAGCAGCCCTGGCGCTGGCCTCTCCTACGAGCAGTACTTC.

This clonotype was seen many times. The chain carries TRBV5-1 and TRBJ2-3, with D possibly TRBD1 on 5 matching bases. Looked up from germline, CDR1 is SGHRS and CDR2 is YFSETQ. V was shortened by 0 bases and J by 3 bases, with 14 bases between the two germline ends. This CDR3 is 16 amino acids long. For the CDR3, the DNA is TGCGCCAGCAGCTTGGCCCAGGGCTCGTTGACAGATACGCAGTATTTT. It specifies CASSLAQGSLTDTQYF.

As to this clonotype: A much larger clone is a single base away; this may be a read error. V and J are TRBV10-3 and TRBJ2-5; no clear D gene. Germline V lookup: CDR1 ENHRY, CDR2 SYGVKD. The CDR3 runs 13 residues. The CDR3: CAISVGNQEAQYF. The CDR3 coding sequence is TGTGCCATCAGTGTAGGCAACCAAGAGGCCCAGTACTTC.

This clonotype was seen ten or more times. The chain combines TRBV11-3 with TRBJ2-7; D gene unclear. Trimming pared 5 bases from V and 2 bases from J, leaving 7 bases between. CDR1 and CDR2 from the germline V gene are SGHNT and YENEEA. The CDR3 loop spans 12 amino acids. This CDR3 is CASSLPPYEQYF. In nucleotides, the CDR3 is TGTGCCAGCAGCCTCCCCCCCTACGAGCAGTACTTC.

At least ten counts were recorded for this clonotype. The CDR3, as DNA: TGCGCCAGCACTCGACTAGCGGGAGGGAAGAATGAGCAGTTCTTC. Translated: CASTRLAGGKNEQFF. This chain joins TRBV10-2 and TRBJ2-1, with 14 nucleotides matching TRBD2. Per the germline V gene, CDR1 is WSHSY and CDR2 is SAAADI. The CDR3 extends over 15 amino acids. V dropped 7 bases and J dropped 7; count of bases not matched to a gene: 6.

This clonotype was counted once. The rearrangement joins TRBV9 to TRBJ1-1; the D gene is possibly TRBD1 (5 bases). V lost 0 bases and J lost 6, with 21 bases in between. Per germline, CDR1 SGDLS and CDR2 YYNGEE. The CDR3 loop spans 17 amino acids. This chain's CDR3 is CASSVAPVSGTRPEAFF. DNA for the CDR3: TGTGCCAGCAGCGTAGCCCCGGTTTCAGGGACTAGGCCTGAAGCTTTCTTT.